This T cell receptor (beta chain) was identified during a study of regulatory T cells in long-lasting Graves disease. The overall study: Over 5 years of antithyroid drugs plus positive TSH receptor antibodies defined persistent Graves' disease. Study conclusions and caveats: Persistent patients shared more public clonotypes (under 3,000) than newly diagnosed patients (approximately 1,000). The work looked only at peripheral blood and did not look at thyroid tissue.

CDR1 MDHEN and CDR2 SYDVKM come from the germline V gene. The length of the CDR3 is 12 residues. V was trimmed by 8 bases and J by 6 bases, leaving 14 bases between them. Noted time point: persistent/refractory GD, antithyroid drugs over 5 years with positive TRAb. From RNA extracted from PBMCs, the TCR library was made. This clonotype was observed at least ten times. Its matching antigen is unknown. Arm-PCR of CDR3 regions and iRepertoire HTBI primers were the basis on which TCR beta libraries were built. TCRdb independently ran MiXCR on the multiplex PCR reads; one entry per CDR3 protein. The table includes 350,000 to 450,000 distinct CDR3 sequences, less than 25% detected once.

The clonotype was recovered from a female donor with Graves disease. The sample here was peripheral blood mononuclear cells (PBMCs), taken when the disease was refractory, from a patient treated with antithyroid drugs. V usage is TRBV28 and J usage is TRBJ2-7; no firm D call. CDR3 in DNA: TGTGCCAGCCTTATTTCCACGGGCGAGCAGTACTTC. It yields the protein CASLISTGEQYF.